The clone carrying this TCR beta chain showed up many times. This record comes from a study of T cells in Graves' hyperthyroidism and ophthalmopathy. Amplification targeted TCR beta CDR3 regions from RNA transcripts. First-round RT-PCR of the TCR CDR3 relied on the HTBI primer set. MiXCR, run by TCRdb on the multiplex PCR reads, gives a single entry per CDR3 protein. The sample records 480,000 or so distinct CDR3 sequences, around 15% being singletons. The CDR3 has 15 amino acids. Per germline, CDR1 MNHNS and CDR2 SASEGT. Trimming shortened V by 3 bases and J by 1 base, and 10 bases separated the two germline ends.

Material: blood. The gene calls are TRBV6-1 and TRBJ2-1; tentative D call: TRBD2 (5 bases). This clonotype was sampled from a woman aged 18-29 years with Graves' hyperthyroidism. CDR3: CASSELRGSYNEQFF. CDR3 bases: TGTGCCAGCAGTGAGCTACGCGGGTCCTACAATGAGCAGTTCTTC.